Below, one T cell receptor beta chain is given with its context. The entry originates in a study of blood T cell repertoires in COVID-19. Trimming took 1 base from V and 9 from J, leaving 12 bases between them. The CDR3 has 13 amino acids. Looked up from germline, CDR1 is SGHAT and CDR2 is FQNNGV. As originally analysed: Scientists estimated how many nucleated cells there were by amplifying reference gene primers. Sequenced by immunoSEQ multiplex PCR; TCRdb stores in-frame clones only, minus some. Clone size and the V and J calls come from that table; the DNA yielded D and trimming. Of about 520,000 clones in the sample, 80% to 90% are singletons; the top ten hold approximately 3.2%.

The chain uses TRBV11-2 and TRBJ1-2; D remains unclear. This receptor was identified in a human donor in a cohort sampled during active COVID-19. The sample consisted of peripheral blood. The CDR3 nucleotides read TGTGCCAGCAGCTTAGGGGGAGGGTTGAGCTACACCTTC. Translation gives CASSLGGGLSYTF.